A single sample gave rise to the 27 T cell receptor beta chains below, sequenced in a study of cytomegalovirus exposure and HLA in healthy donors. The PCR was carried out with 60 Vbeta primers and 13 Jbeta primers. TCRdb keeps only in-frame clones here, not all; method: immunoSEQ multiplex PCR. The sample consists of under 150,000 clones, approximately 75% of them appearing once. The sequenced sample consisted of PBMCs. The receptors derive from a man aged 50-60 years in good health and CMV-seropositive.

This clone is a singleton in its sample. This sequence joins TRBV6-6 and TRBJ1-3; D call uncertain. CDR3 length: 14 residues. V shed 7 bases and J shed 0 bases, with 10 bases lying between them. The V gene's germline CDR1 is MNHNY and CDR2 SVGAGI (reference sequence). The CDR3 loop reads CASIGGLSGNTIYF. The CDR3 DNA is TGTGCCAGCATCGGCGGCCTCTCTGGAAACACCATATATTTT.

This rearrangement joins TRBV28 to TRBJ1-5; D is perhaps TRBD1 (6 bases). Germline V CDR1 and CDR2: MDHEN, SYDVKM. This CDR3 has 16 residues. The V and J ends lost 1 base and 0 bases respectively, with 10 bases between them. DNA for the CDR3: TGTGCCAGCAGTTTATCGGGACACTATAGCAATCAGCCCCAGCATTTT. This encodes CASSLSGHYSNQPQHF.

This clone was observed a few times. The chain carries TRBV7-8 and TRBJ1-1, with D unresolved. The V gene lost 2 bases and the J gene lost 4 bases, with 8 bases spanning the gap. There are 13 residues in the CDR3. The germline V gene has CDR1 SGHVS and CDR2 FQNEAQ. The CDR3 nucleotides are TGTGCCAGCAGCTTAAGAGGGCCCACTGAAGCTTTCTTT. This translates into CASSLRGPTEAFF. The full variable domain, its missing parts supplied by reference TRBV7-8 and TRBJ1-1, is GAGVSQSPRYKVAKRGQDVALRCDPISGHVSLFWYQQALGQGPEFLTYFQNEAQLDKSGLPSDRFFAERPEGSVSTLKIQRTQQEDSAVYLCASSLRGPTEAFFGQGTRLTVV.

V usage is TRBV4-1 and J usage is TRBJ1-1; 9 bases are a match to TRBD1. The ends lost 3 bases at V and 5 bases at J; junction bases unmatched: 7. This CDR3 has 15 amino acids. CDR1 MGHRA and CDR2 YSYEKL come from the germline V gene. The CDR3 is CASSQIQGAGTEAFF. The CDR3 bases are TGCGCCAGCAGCCAGATACAGGGGGCTGGGACTGAAGCTTTCTTT.

V gene TRBV7-6 combines with J gene TRBJ1-2, with 7 bases that match TRBD1. Per the germline V gene, CDR1 is SGHVS and CDR2 is FNYEAQ. The junction had 2 bases not matched to a gene; V was cut back by 0 bases and J by 4 bases. The CDR3 has 14 residues. The CDR3 here is CASSLARDSYGYTF. CDR3 DNA sequence: TGTGCCAGCAGCTTAGCAAGGGACAGCTATGGCTACACCTTC.

CDR3 sequence: CASTAEPGVANEAFF. The CDR3 DNA sequence: TGTGCCAGCACTGCTGAGCCCGGGGTCGCGAATGAAGCTTTCTTT. The chain carries TRBV6-1 and TRBJ1-1; D is uncertain. The CDR3 is made up of 15 amino acids. V lost 7 bases and J 7 bases, leaving 22 bases between the germline ends. The germline CDR1 and CDR2 sequences are MNHNS and SASEGT.

This chain joins TRBV6-1 and TRBJ1-2, with D unresolved. The germline CDR1 and CDR2 sequences are MNHNS and SASEGT. V was shortened by 1 base and J by 4 bases, with 7 bases between the two germline ends. The length of the CDR3 is 13 residues. CDR3 in DNA: TGTGCCAGCAGTGAAGTACCAGGCTATGGCTACACCTTC. Translating it yields CASSEVPGYGYTF.

The chain carries TRBV6-5 and TRBJ1-2; D unclear. The germline CDR1 and CDR2 sequences are MNHEY and SVGAGI. V was trimmed by 5 bases and J by 5 bases, leaving 15 bases between them. The CDR3 contains 14 residues. The CDR3 region has the DNA TGTGCCAGCAGTCGGACTATGAAGAAGTATGGCTACACCTTC. As protein: CASSRTMKKYGYTF.

The chain has TRBV5-6 and TRBJ1-5; no reliable D call. Germline loops: CDR1 SGHDT, CDR2 YYEEEE. The ends were cut back, 4 bases at V and 7 bases at J, with 12 bases in the middle. This CDR3 has 13 residues. The CDR3 is CASSRSTGQPQHF. The CDR3 nucleotides read TGTGCCAGCAGCCGTTCAACGGGACAGCCCCAGCATTTT.

In this sample, this clone turned up a few times. The identical CDR3 is also encoded by other nucleotide sequences in the sample. The chain uses TRBV27 and TRBJ1-5, with 8 bases aligning to TRBD1. The CDR3 runs to 14 residues. Looked up from germline, CDR1 is MNHEY and CDR2 is SMNVEV (reference sequence). The junction had 2 bases not matched to a gene; V was cut back by 5 bases and J by 2 bases. The CDR3 nucleotides are TGTGCCAGCAGTCTACAGGGGGGCAATCAGCCCCAGCATTTT. As protein: CASSLQGGNQPQHF.

The chain uses TRBV10-3 and TRBJ2-1; the match to TRBD2 covers 13 bases. Germline trimming cut 6 bases from V and 4 bases from J; bases unmatched to any gene: 9. CDR3 size: 17 residues. Per germline, CDR1 ENHRY and CDR2 SYGVKD. The CDR3 DNA follows: TGTGCCATCAGCAGACTAGCGGGGGGAGAGGGTTACAATGAGCAGTTCTTC. Translated: CAISRLAGGEGYNEQFF.

This clone occurred a few times. This chain links TRBV27 with TRBJ1-5, with D possibly TRBD1 on 6 matching bases. Germline assignment: CDR1 MNHEY and CDR2 SMNVEV (reference sequence). Trimming removed 2 bases from V and 0 bases from J, with 8 bases in between. The CDR3 sequence is 15 residues long. The CDR3 loop reads CASSLAGASNQPQHF. The CDR3 nucleotides read TGTGCCAGCAGTTTAGCAGGGGCTAGCAATCAGCCCCAGCATTTT.

This clone has just a few counts. The V call is TRBV7-7, the J call TRBJ2-2; 9 bases align to TRBD1. This CDR3 spans 16 amino acids. The J segment lost 5 bases and the V segment lost 0 bases, leaving 4 bases of the junction unmatched. Germline loops: CDR1 SSHAT, CDR2 FNYEAQ (reference sequence). The CDR3 is CASSLAGQGRTGELFF. CDR3 nucleotides: TGTGCCAGCAGCTTAGCGGGACAGGGACGGACCGGGGAGCTGTTTTTT.

This clone has a single count. The chain links TRBV2 to TRBJ2-2, with D unclear. Trimming removed 5 bases from V and 0 bases from J, with 4 bases in between. This CDR3 region has 13 residues. Germline V gene lookup returns CDR1 SNHLY and CDR2 FYNNEI. The CDR3 bases are TGTGCCAGCAGTCAGACGAACACCGGGGAGCTGTTTTTT. Its translation is CASSQTNTGELFF.

The chain couples TRBV6-1 to TRBJ1-1; D uncertain. Looked up from germline, CDR1 is MNHNS and CDR2 is SASEGT. V was cut by 3 bases and J by 3 bases, with 11 bases left in between. The CDR3 totals 14 residues. The CDR3 DNA sequence: TGTGCCAGCAGTGATGCCCAGTCGTACACTGAAGCTTTCTTT. The encoded protein is CASSDAQSYTEAFF.

The V call is TRBV5-1, the J call TRBJ2-7, with 7 bases fitting TRBD1. Germline V gene data show CDR1 as SGHRS and CDR2 as YFSETQ. Trimming removed 0 bases from V and 1 base from J; junction bases left unmatched: 4. This CDR3 contains 15 residues. The CDR3 DNA is TGCGCCAGCAGCTTGGCGGGACAGCCTTCCTACGAGCAGTACTTC. Its translation is CASSLAGQPSYEQYF.

V usage is TRBV4-1 and J usage is TRBJ2-6; a weak D match, TRBD1 (5 bases). CDR3 size: 16 residues. Per the germline V gene, CDR1 is MGHRA and CDR2 is YSYEKL. V shed 3 bases and J shed 4 bases, with 13 bases lying between them. CDR3 amino acids: CASSQEQGQGANVLTF. The CDR3 DNA reads as TGCGCCAGCAGCCAGGAGCAGGGTCAAGGGGCCAACGTCCTGACTTTC.

This sequence joins TRBV11-2 and TRBJ2-7; D is unclear. With 1 base removed from V and 12 bases from J, the gap between germline ends came to 16 bases. Germline-derived CDR1 and CDR2 are SGHAT and FQNNGV. The CDR3 loop spans 13 amino acids. The CDR3 region is CASSLGSTGFGYF. Written as DNA, the CDR3 is TGTGCCAGCAGCTTAGGATCGACTGGCTTCGGGTACTTC.

The chain recombines TRBV20-1 with TRBJ1-4; D ambiguous. The germline CDR1 and CDR2 sequences are DFQATT and SNEGSKA (reference sequence). With 2 bases removed from V and 8 bases from J, the gap between germline ends came to 6 bases. The CDR3 loop spans 11 amino acids. CDR3 residues: CSARSVEKLFF. Written as DNA, the CDR3 is TGCAGTGCTAGAAGCGTGGAAAAACTGTTTTTT.

The chain has TRBV9 and TRBJ1-2, with 8 bases lining up with TRBD1. Trimming at V came to 0 bases and at J to 5 bases, leaving 6 bases not matched to a gene. Germline CDR1 reads SGDLS; CDR2 reads YYNGEE. The CDR3 is 15 amino acids. The CDR3, as DNA: TGTGCCAGCAGCGTAGGGCGGACAGGGTCTTATGGCTACACCTTC. Its translation is CASSVGRTGSYGYTF.

This clone was detected once. The chain employs TRBV19 and TRBJ1-2; 8 bases fit TRBD1. Germline trimming cut 1 base from V and 2 bases from J; bases unmatched to any gene: 0. The CDR3 totals 14 residues. Germline values: CDR1 LNHDA, CDR2 SQIVND (reference sequence). CDR3 amino acids: CASSIGQGNYGYTF. CDR3 bases: TGTGCCAGTAGTATAGGACAGGGGAACTATGGCTACACCTTC.

The chain uses TRBV2 and TRBJ1-1; weak D call: TRBD1 (6 bases). The V gene lost 5 bases and the J gene lost 1 base, with 8 bases spanning the gap. CDR3 length equals 13 residues. Looked up from germline, CDR1 is SNHLY and CDR2 is FYNNEI. CDR3 in DNA: TGTGCCAGCAGTCTGGGACAGAACACTGAAGCTTTCTTT. It is translated as CASSLGQNTEAFF.

The rearrangement links TRBV2 to TRBJ1-1; tentative D call: TRBD1 (5 bases). The CDR3 has 14 residues. Trimming removed 4 bases from V and 4 bases from J, with 13 bases in between. Germline V lookup: CDR1 SNHLY, CDR2 FYNNEI. The CDR3, as DNA: TGTGCCAGCAGTGGTCAGGGCTGGCTCACTGAAGCTTTCTTT. Encoded protein: CASSGQGWLTEAFF. The whole variable domain, filled in from reference TRBV2 and TRBJ1-1, reads EPEVTQTPSHQVTQMGQEVILRCVPISNHLYFYWYRQILGQKVEFLVSFYNNEISEKSEIFDDQFSVERPDGSNFTLKIRSTKLEDSAMYFCASSGQGWLTEAFFGQGTRLTVV.

This clone occurred a few times. The chain has TRBV4-1 and TRBJ1-1, with 10 bases matching TRBD1. CDR1 and CDR2 (germline): MGHRA, YSYEKL. V dropped 5 bases and J dropped 5; count of bases not matched to a gene: 17. The CDR3 extends over 18 amino acids. CDR3 amino acids: CASSFIPPGTGVGTEAFF. DNA of the CDR3: TGCGCCAGCAGCTTTATCCCCCCCGGGACAGGGGTGGGGACTGAAGCTTTCTTT.

The V call is TRBV12-5, the J call TRBJ2-7; TRBD1 might be the D (5 bases). The CDR3 sequence is 13 residues long. Per germline, CDR1 LGHNT and CDR2 FRNRAP. The germline V and J ends were trimmed by 5 bases and 1 base, with 9 bases remaining between them. CDR3 in amino acids: CASGPKGSYEQYF. DNA of the CDR3: TGTGCTAGTGGTCCTAAGGGGTCCTACGAGCAGTACTTC.

This clone was picked up a small number of times. The chain uses TRBV14 and TRBJ2-3; 14 positions match TRBD2. Looked up from germline, CDR1 is SGHDN and CDR2 is FVKESK. The CDR3 loop spans 19 amino acids. V was clipped by 0 bases and J by 2 bases; unmatched bases: 7. The DNA of the CDR3 is TGTGCCAGCAGCCAAGAAGGGGGGACTAGCGGGAGTAACACAGATACGCAGTATTTT. This gives the protein CASSQEGGTSGSNTDTQYF.

This clone has at least ten counts. This chain links TRBV2 with TRBJ2-7; TRBD1 agrees at 8 bases. Germline CDR1 SNHLY, CDR2 FYNNEI. This CDR3 spans 15 amino acids. Losses at the gene ends were 5 bases for V and 0 bases for J; bases not matched to a gene: 6. In DNA form, the CDR3 reads TGTGCCAGCAGTCCGGACAGGGCGAGCTCCTACGAGCAGTACTTC. It specifies CASSPDRASSYEQYF.